This T cell receptor beta chain was identified during a study of monozygotic twins with inflammatory bowel disease. With regard to this clonotype: Its specificity is not known.

Findings and caveats of the study: The study found lower TCRbeta diversity (inverse Simpson) in IBD patients than in healthy co-twins.

CDR1 SGHAT and CDR2 FQNNGV come from the germline V gene. CDR3 length: 13 residues. TCRdb re-called the 5' RACE reads; every CDR3 protein appears as one record, without DNA. There are about 160,000 distinct CDR3 sequences in the sample, with 2.8% held by the top ten. This receptor was obtained from a human donor with ulcerative colitis or Crohn's disease, or a healthy co-twin of an affected twin (not recorded which). The genes are TRBV11-2 and TRBJ2-1; TCRdb indicates TRBD2, and absent DNA this call remains unverified. Sequencing input: blood. CDR3 in amino acids: CASSPGLSNEQFF.